This entry lists 17 T cell receptor beta chains sequenced from one sample in a study of post-analysis software for immune sequencing data. Findings and limits, study-wide: Patients showed TRBV5-6, TRBV5-1 and TRBV20-1 among a handful of TRBV segments more frequent than in controls.

Unique molecular identifiers were built into the TCR beta cDNA libraries. MiXCR, applied by TCRdb to the PCR reads, yields one record per CDR3 protein. Of about 820,000 distinct CDR3 sequences detected, 53% appear once; the ten largest clones hold approximately 4.3%. These TCRs' antigens remain unknown. The sample was blood. These receptors all stem from a girl aged 5 to 17 with multiple sclerosis.

This clonotype appeared a single time. The genes are TRBV29-1 and TRBJ2-7; weak D call: TRBD1 (6 bases). CDR3 length: 16 residues. With 6 bases removed from V and 0 bases from J, the gap between germline ends came to 21 bases. Germline V gene data show CDR1 as SQVTM and CDR2 as ANQGSEA. CDR3 nucleotides: TGCAGCGTCCCACTTAGGAACGGACAGCTCTCCTACGAGCAGTACTTC. This gives the protein CSVPLRNGQLSYEQYF.

J is TRBJ2-5 and V is TRBV7-3, with D perhaps assigned TRBD1 or TRBD2 (6 bases each). The J call is uncertain, as TRBJ2-7 better fits the DNA end. The germline gives CDR1 SGHTA, CDR2 FQGTGA. This CDR3 comprises 15 residues. CDR3 DNA sequence: TGTGCCAGCAGCCCAACAGGGACTCGAACTAACGAGCAGTACTTC. As protein: CASSPTGTRTNEQYF.

V usage is TRBV5-1 and J usage is TRBJ2-1; 9 bases align to TRBD1. There are 16 residues in the CDR3. CDR1 is SGHRS and CDR2 is YFSETQ in the germline V gene. Trimming at V came to 4 bases and at J to 5 bases, leaving 10 bases not matched to a gene. CDR3 sequence: CASSRNKQGANNEQFF. CDR3 nucleotides: TGCGCCAGCAGCCGAAACAAACAGGGGGCGAACAATGAGCAGTTCTTC. Based on the CDR3 plus reference TRBV5-1 and TRBJ2-1, the full variable domain is KAGVTQTPRYLIKTRGQQVTLSCSPISGHRSVSWYQQTPGQGLQFLFEYFSETQRNKGNFPGRFSGRQFSNSRSEMNVSTLELGDSALYLCASSRNKQGANNEQFFGPGTRLTVL.

The chain carries TRBV7-3 and TRBJ2-7, with D tentatively TRBD1 (5 bases). The CDR3 is 16 residues long. The germline V and J ends were trimmed by 1 base and 2 bases, with 15 bases remaining between them. CDR1 SGHTA and CDR2 FQGTGA come from the germline V gene. The DNA of the CDR3 is TGTGCCAGCAGCTTAAGGGGCGGTGTCAGGACCTACGAGCAGTACTTC. Translation: CASSLRGGVRTYEQYF.

V gene TRBV7-9 combines with J gene TRBJ2-7, with D possibly being TRBD1 or TRBD2 (5 bases each). V was clipped by 3 bases and J by 0 bases, with 15 bases between them. Germline values: CDR1 SEHNR, CDR2 FQNEAQ (reference sequence). CDR3 length equals 16 residues. CDR3 DNA sequence: TGTGCCAGCAGCTTTCTCCGGGACGGAAGCTCCTACGAGCAGTACTTC. Translating gives CASSFLRDGSSYEQYF.

There are a few counts of this clonotype. The V call is TRBV3-1, the J call TRBJ2-3; 7 bases are shared with TRBD1. Trimming took 1 base from V and 4 from J; bases not matched to a gene: 5. The V gene's germline CDR1 is LGHDT and CDR2 YNNKEL (reference sequence). The CDR3 totals 15 residues. The CDR3 DNA sequence: TGTGCCAGCAGCCAAGGTGACAGGGCGGCAGATACGCAGTATTTT. Protein sequence: CASSQGDRAADTQYF.

The chain joins TRBV4-1 to TRBJ1-1, with D unresolved. The germline V and J ends were trimmed by 0 bases and 1 base, with 9 bases remaining between them. The length of the CDR3 is 15 residues. CDR1 and CDR2 (germline): MGHRA, YSYEKL. The CDR3 loop is CASSQDVVPNTEAFF. The DNA for the CDR3 is TGCGCCAGCAGCCAAGACGTGGTGCCGAACACTGAAGCTTTCTTT.

The rearrangement joins TRBV2 to TRBJ2-7; D not resolved. The CDR3 loop spans 12 amino acids. V was clipped by 6 bases and J by 0 bases, with 6 bases between them. Germline values: CDR1 SNHLY, CDR2 FYNNEI. CDR3 protein: CASRPASYEQYF. The CDR3, as DNA: TGTGCCAGCAGGCCAGCCTCCTACGAGCAGTACTTC.

The chain carries TRBV20-1 and TRBJ2-1; 8 bases fit TRBD2. The trim removed 2 bases at V and 4 bases at J, leaving 7 bases unmatched. This CDR3 comprises 15 residues. Looked up from germline, CDR1 is DFQATT and CDR2 is SNEGSKA (reference sequence). The CDR3 DNA is TGCAGTGCTAGACCGGGACTAGGGGGTTACAATGAGCAGTTCTTC. Encoded protein: CSARPGLGGYNEQFF.

V usage is TRBV20-1 and J usage is TRBJ1-2; D is unclear. V gave up 3 bases and J gave up 2 bases, with 13 bases separating them. CDR3 length: 14 residues. Looked up from germline, CDR1 is DFQATT and CDR2 is SNEGSKA (reference sequence). CDR3 region: CSASSREMNYGYTF. The CDR3 region has the DNA TGCAGTGCTAGCTCCCGGGAAATGAACTATGGCTACACCTTC.

The chain is built from TRBV20-1 and TRBJ2-3; D might be TRBD2 (6 bases). The CDR3 runs to 15 residues. Trimming removed 3 bases from V and 5 bases from J, with 18 bases in between. CDR1 DFQATT and CDR2 SNEGSKA come from the germline V gene (reference sequence). The CDR3 DNA is TGCAGTGCTAGGACGTCGGGCGGGAATAAAGATACGCAGTATTTT. Its protein is CSARTSGGNKDTQYF.

The chain recombines TRBV12-3 or TRBV12-4 with TRBJ2-7, with no clear D. V dropped 2 bases and J dropped 3 bases, with 20 bases sitting between them. The CDR3 spans 17 residues. The CDR3, as DNA: TGTGCCAGCAGTTTATCGGTAGCCTCCAGTTCCTTCTACGAGCAGTACTTC. Translated: CASSLSVASSSFYEQYF.

The chain links TRBV20-1 to TRBJ2-5; TRBD2 aligns across 11 bases. The CDR3 totals 17 residues. Germline-derived CDR1 and CDR2 are DFQATT and SNEGSKA (reference sequence). Losses at the gene ends were 4 bases for V and 1 base for J; bases not matched to a gene: 11. The CDR3 DNA is TGCAGTGCTAACCGCCTAGCGGGGGGTGAAAGCCAAGAGACCCAGTACTTC. Its translation is CSANRLAGGESQETQYF.

The V call is TRBV6-1, the J call TRBJ1-2; D possibly corresponds to TRBD1 (6 bases). V lost 6 bases, J lost 1 base, and 12 bases lay in between. CDR3 length: 14 residues. Germline V gene data show CDR1 as MNHNS and CDR2 as SASEGT. CDR3 sequence reads: CASRRGSGNYGYTF. CDR3 DNA: TGTGCCAGCAGAAGGGGGAGCGGTAACTATGGCTACACCTTC.

About this clonotype: A junction boundary mismatches the germline segment, possibly from a read error. The chain combines TRBV5-1 with TRBJ2-5; 13 bases fit TRBD2. This CDR3 region has 16 residues. Germline CDR1 and CDR2: SGHRS and YFSETQ. The CDR3 sequence: CAGSVSGTSGVETQYF. The CDR3 DNA reads as TGCGCCGGCAGCGTTTCCGGGACTAGCGGGGTCGAGACCCAGTACTTC.

The chain has TRBV5-1 and TRBJ1-1; D gene ambiguous. Looked up from germline, CDR1 is SGHRS and CDR2 is YFSETQ. This CDR3 has 16 amino acids. V was clipped by 1 base and J by 5 bases, with 18 bases between them. CDR3 sequence (DNA): TGCGCCAGCAGCTTGCTCGGGGTAGAGCGATTGACTGAAGCTTTCTTT. The encoded protein is CASSLLGVERLTEAFF.

V and J are TRBV5-1 and TRBJ2-3, with 9 bases identical to TRBD1. The CDR3 extends over 16 amino acids. Germline V lookup: CDR1 SGHRS, CDR2 YFSETQ. V shed 4 bases, J shed 1 base, and the junction held 7 bases outside the gene matches. The CDR3, as DNA: TGCGCCAGCAGCATAGGACAGGGGATTGGCACAGATACGCAGTATTTT. Translation gives CASSIGQGIGTDTQYF. Based on the CDR3 plus reference TRBV5-1 and TRBJ2-3, the full variable domain is KAGVTQTPRYLIKTRGQQVTLSCSPISGHRSVSWYQQTPGQGLQFLFEYFSETQRNKGNFPGRFSGRQFSNSRSEMNVSTLELGDSALYLCASSIGQGIGTDTQYFGPGTRLTVL.